These T cell receptor beta chains were read from a single sample in a study of regulatory T cells in long-lasting Graves disease. MiXCR, run by TCRdb on the multiplex PCR reads, gives a single entry per CDR3 protein. The sample lists a few hundred thousand distinct CDR3 sequences, around 24% occurring once. The specimen comprised peripheral blood mononuclear cells (PBMCs), sampled when the disease was refractory, from a patient treated with antithyroid drugs. All receptors derive from a female donor with Graves disease. CDR3s include the opening cysteine and the closing phenylalanine or tryptophan. Each record gives: D gene, J gene, clone size, V gene, CDR3 DNA, CDR3 protein. The D gene is left open where the match is weak. The size entry is marked missing in some rows and otherwise reads once, few, many or a size class.

TRBD2,TRBJ2-5,few,TRBV7-2,TGTGCCAGCAAAAACCCGGGAGGGCTTCAGACCCAGTACTTC,CASKNPGGLQTQYF
.,TRBJ1-3,few,TRBV12-3/TRBV12-4,TGTGCCAGCAGTTTAAAGGGTGGGGGGACTGGAAACACCATATATTTT,CASSLKGGGTGNTIYF
TRBD1,TRBJ2-2,.,TRBV7-6,TGTGCCAGCAGCGGGGACAGGGGGTATTTGAACACCGGGGAGCTGTTTTTT,CASSGDRGYLNTGELFF
.,TRBJ2-7,many,TRBV2,TGTGCCAGCCTCGAGGGGTTTTACGAGCAGTACTTC,CASLEGFYEQYF
TRBD2,TRBJ2-7,many,TRBV27,TGTGCCAGCAGTTTATTGCTAGCGGGACCCCTATACGAGCAGTACTTC,CASSLLLAGPLYEQYF
.,TRBJ1-2,.,TRBV6-1,TGTGCCAGCAGTGGGAGACAAGGCCACTATGGCTACACCTTC,CASSGRQGHYGYTF
.,TRBJ2-7,few,TRBV20-1,TGCAGTGCCAGTGCAGAGGCGCTAGACAGCCTCCTCTCCTACGAGCAGTACTTC,CSASAEALDSLLSYEQYF
.,TRBJ1-5,many,TRBV2,TGTGCCAGCAGTGTACCACAGGGACTCAGCAATCAGCCCCAGCATTTT,CASSVPQGLSNQPQHF
TRBD1,TRBJ2-2,.,TRBV5-1,TGCGCCAGTACCGGGACAGGGGGCCACGGGGAGCTGTTTTTT,CASTGTGGHGELFF
TRBD2,TRBJ2-4,many,TRBV12-3/TRBV12-4,TGTGCCAGCAGTTTAGGACTAGCGGGAGGCATTCAGTACTTC,CASSLGLAGGIQYF
.,TRBJ2-7,.,TRBV28,TGTGCCAGCAGGGCCAGCTCCTACGAGCAGTACTTC,CASRASSYEQYF
TRBD1,TRBJ1-5,.,TRBV28,TGTGCCAGCTGGGGGAGGGGGCTGACCAATCAGCCCCAGCATTTT,CASWGRGLTNQPQHF
TRBD1,TRBJ1-4,.,TRBV20-1,TGCAGTGCCACACAGGGGAGTGAAAGACTGTTTTTT,CSATQGSERLFF
.,TRBJ1-2,many,TRBV18,TGTGCCAGCTCACCCCCGACCAGCGGCTATGGCTACACCTTC,CASSPPTSGYGYTF
.,TRBJ2-7,.,TRBV5-1,TGCGCCAGCAGCTTAAGGCAGGGGACACTCTCCTACGAGCAGTACTTC,CASSLRQGTLSYEQYF
TRBD1,TRBJ1-1,.,TRBV9,TGTGCCAGCAGCGCTAGTGTAGGACAGGGGCTCACTGAAGCTTTCTTT,CASSASVGQGLTEAFF
TRBD1,TRBJ1-2,.,TRBV14,TGTGCCAGCAGCCCTACGGGACAGGGGGAGAGTACTAGCGGAAACAACCACTATGGCTACACCTTC,CASSPTGQGESTSGNNHYGYTF
.,TRBJ1-6,.,TRBV10-3,TGTGCCATCGGGCAGGCCGATTCACCCCTCCACTTT,CAIGQADSPLHF
TRBD2,TRBJ2-2,few,TRBV12-3/TRBV12-4,TGTGCCAGCAGTCTCTCAAGCGGGAGCACCGGGGAGCTGTTTTTT,CASSLSSGSTGELFF
.,TRBJ2-5,.,TRBV4-1,TGCGCCAGCAGCCAAGATCCACCAGGGCCCCAAGAGACCCAGTACTTC,CASSQDPPGPQETQYF
.,TRBJ1-2,.,TRBV7-2,TGTGCCAGCAGCTTAGTTCCCAGGGGAAAAGGTGGCTACACCTTC,CASSLVPRGKGGYTF
.,TRBJ1-5,many,TRBV29-1,TGCAGCGTTGGGGGGCAGAATCAGCCCCAGCATTTT,CSVGGQNQPQHF
TRBD2,TRBJ2-7,many,TRBV12-3/TRBV12-4,TGTGCCAGCAGTGACGGACTAGCGGGAGCCTACGAGCAGTACTTC,CASSDGLAGAYEQYF
.,TRBJ1-1,.,TRBV12-3/TRBV12-4,TGTGCCGGCTCAGAAAACACTGAAGCTTTCTTT,CAGSENTEAFF